This T cell receptor beta chain was retrieved from a study of post-analysis software for immune sequencing data. Across the whole study: The disease courses covered relapsing-remitting, secondary progressive and progressive-relapsing multiple sclerosis.

The study, taken as a whole, reports: Among five TRBV segments more frequent in patients than controls were TRBV5-6, TRBV5-1 and TRBV20-1.

For this clonotype: What it binds is unknown.

Germline CDR1 and CDR2: MDHEN and SYDVKM. This CDR3 spans 14 amino acids. V lost 1 base and J 5 bases, leaving 9 bases between the germline ends. Tagging with unique molecular identifiers was a feature of the TCR beta cDNA libraries. TCRdb analysed the PCR reads with MiXCR anew, one entry per CDR3 protein. In the table there are about 430,000 distinct CDR3 sequences, about 39% of which are singletons. The V and J genes are TRBV28 and TRBJ2-1; possible D gene TRBD1, 5 bases. Input material: blood. The clonotype originates from a girl aged 2 to 10 with multiple sclerosis. CDR3 DNA sequence: TGTGCCAGCAGTTTATTCAGGGCCAACAATGAGCAGTTCTTC. Amino acids: CASSLFRANNEQFF.